This T cell receptor (beta chain) was observed in a study of tumor and adjacent non-tumor tissue in lung cancer. Study in general: About 4.17 million productive TCRbeta reads were obtained per sample on average.

The CDR3 runs 15 residues. The germline V gene encodes CDR1 SGHAT and CDR2 FQNNGV. No cell sorting was done before RNA was extracted from the tissue. This clonotype has just one count. One junction end disagrees with the germline gene, perhaps due to a read error. A modified ARM-PCR protocol with three rounds of nested PCR amplified TCRbeta. Using its own MiXCR run on the multiplex PCR reads, TCRdb lists one record per CDR3 protein. The table lists tens of thousands of distinct CDR3 sequences, around 64% of them singletons. The TCR sequence derives from a man between 60 and 70 years old with non-small cell lung cancer. Sequencing was performed on lung tumor tissue. This chain joins TRBV11-2 and TRBJ2-1; the D gene is possibly TRBD2 (6 bases). The chain's CDR3 is CAGSPRRGMRDERFF. The CDR3, as DNA: TGTGCCGGCAGCCCGCGCCGGGGGATGAGGGATGAGCGGTTCTTC.